What follows describes a single TCR beta chain. Its specificity is unknown. This entry belongs to a study of OX40 agonist ivuxolimab in advanced cancers. Study in general: With a range of roughly 20 to 80, age averaged approximately 60 years, and 65% to 85% were male. Findings and caveats of the study: Compared with CD4+, CD8+ T cells on average had more expanded clones. At 0.1 to 3.0 mg/kg and by week 6, CD4+ and CD8+ T cells in the blood had expanded clonally. Expanded peripheral T cell antigen specificity was not determined.

CDR3 length: 14 amino acids. Germline V CDR1 and CDR2: GTSNPN, SVGIG (reference sequence). V shed 5 bases and J shed 7 bases, with 17 bases lying between them. Produced via immunoSEQ multiplex PCR; TCRdb's table is partial and in-frame only. The repertoire consists of over 45,000 clones, with 75% to 85% occurring once and the leading ten covering 3.1%. This specimen was CD4+ or CD8+ T cells sorted from blood, taken in a trial of the OX40 agonist ivuxolimab. The chain is built from TRBV30 and TRBJ2-2; D might be TRBD2 (6 bases). The receptor comes from an adult with an advanced solid tumor such as melanoma, head and neck, liver or kidney cancer. The CDR3: CAWRGFLGFGELFF. In DNA, the CDR3 is TGTGCCTGGCGGGGGTTTCTAGGATTCGGGGAGCTGTTTTTT.